This T cell receptor (beta chain) was obtained from a study of cytomegalovirus exposure and HLA in healthy donors (dated by TCRdb to 2016 to 2017). For the study in its entirety: In an earlier analysis of some 610 of the donors, 250 to 350 Gb of sequence data and 117 million unique TCR beta sequences from about 179 million T cells were reported. A later genetic analysis used genome-wide SNP genotypes for 398 of the 666 donors, treating that subset as a discovery cohort. To predict cytomegalovirus infection status, the study combined high-throughput TCR immunosequencing, statistical association of individual TCRs with disease status, and machine learning. A separate validation cohort of roughly 130 different subjects was used in addition to the 666-subject first cohort. Rather than using new phenotypic data, the later analysis identified candidate immune exposures from TCR beta sequences and from how often those sequences occurred across donors. To study patterns of TCR occurrence, a later analysis re-analyzed previously published TCR beta repertoires from 666 donors and added high-resolution HLA genotyping. All discovery cohort repertoires had been generated on a single sequencing platform. An early release covering 500 to 750 HLA-typed donors comprised roughly 300 gigabases of sequencing data and roughly 86 million unique TCR sequences. Of the roughly 420 genotyped donors, 81% were placed in the genetic ancestry cluster associated with self-reported Caucasian donors. The aim of the study was to test whether cataloging public T cell receptors could identify signatures of past pathogen exposure. Typing coverage differed by locus: A, B, C, DRB1 and DQB1 were typed in roughly 620-630 donors, DQA1 in around 500, DPA1 in approximately 600, and DPB1 in 450 to 490. Roughly 5 DR-DQ haplotypes were handled as single units for association and clustering, since linkage in the cohort was strong. An earlier analysis of 587 of the donors used high-throughput TCR beta sequencing to judge whether each TCR beta V gene segment behaved as functional or pseudogenic. The T cell repertoires of around 670 subjects were profiled by immunosequencing and related to cytomegalovirus serostatus. Donor age, sex, ethnicity and CMV serostatus were compiled together with the repertoire data. Across 300 to 500 genotyped donors of the cohort, an average of approximately 220,000 unique TCR beta nucleotide sequences per donor were sequenced, and approximately 17% of those sequences were non-productive. Both class I and class II loci were covered by HLA typing, at four-digit resolution.

The cohort comprised around 700 healthy bone marrow donors. At the time of sampling, every cohort member was nominally healthy, though immune exposures that went unrecorded were likely present. The donor tested CMV seropositive and was one of the 289 seropositive cohort members. Each donor provided a peripheral blood sample, and peripheral blood mononuclear cells were used for TCR beta sequencing. The Qiagen DNeasy Blood Extraction Kit was used to extract genomic DNA from the blood cell samples. Study-level results and caveats: Assigning TCR associations to individual alleles was difficult when HLA alleles, especially DR and DQ, strongly co-occurred. In a later analysis, several top co-occurrence clusters were reported to appear linked to parvovirus B19, influenza, CMV and Epstein-Barr virus. In a later genetic analysis, a missense DCLRE1C variant was associated with V-gene and J-gene trimming of TCR beta chains, and the association was replicated in an independent cohort. Compared with the roughly 670-donor mean, donors in an Asian-associated ancestry cluster had fewer N-insertions in productive TCRs, according to a later genetic analysis. Because the 87-base-pair reads could not distinguish some IMGT-functional V segments, including TRBV6-2 and TRBV6-3, those segments were excluded. The classifier was reported to diagnose cytomegalovirus status with high specificity and sensitivity in both the original cohort and the validation cohort. A cluster of highly shared sequence variants was judged likely to represent a technical artifact of the sequencing pipeline. Sequencing depth was assumed to be roughly uniform across donors in the presence/absence analyses, though that assumption may not hold. Because HLA typing was missing for some donors at each locus, association tests included only the typed subset. A further reported finding was that TCR beta sequences accurately predicted the HLA-A and HLA-B alleles for most subjects in the first cohort. The study listed approximately 150 TCR beta chains as associated with cytomegalovirus. This cohort had only TCR beta chains sequenced, and the lack of alpha or paired-chain data limited which features could be detected. According to a later analysis, TCR association rates differed among HLA loci, with DRB1 alleles showing the most associated TCRs and HLA-C alleles showing the fewest. Broadly in line with IMGT annotations, most TCR beta V segments showed up in productive rearrangements about 87% or about 30% of the time in an earlier analysis of around 600 of the donors. In a later analysis, most CMV-associated TCR beta chains were found to appear HLA-restricted, with HLA associations seemingly driven largely by CMV exposure. According to the authors, the approach could potentially be generalized to other disease states and immunological phenotypes. Because counts were too low, 15 or so rarely observed V segments, including chromosome 9 orphons, were excluded from the earlier analysis of 587 of the donors. A later analysis associated around 16,000 TCR beta sequences with specific HLA alleles at a false discovery rate of 0.05. A later analysis found that HLA-associated TCR beta chains were more clonally expanded and had lower generation probabilities than equally common non-associated chains. Linkage disequilibrium might explain the correlated functional status among segregating V segments, but an unknown experimental factor could not be excluded. A few of the identified cytomegalovirus-associated TCR beta chains were confirmed in vitro to be specific for cytomegalovirus antigens. Immune exposure information for the cohort was limited to CMV serostatus. Most TCR sequences were observed very rarely across donors, whereas some public TCRs were present in many individuals.

A word on this clone: Its recognized antigen is unknown. Base-call qualities are not available, and no considerably larger clone is one nucleotide away.

Counted from cysteine to phenylalanine, this CDR3 has 19 amino acids. Only the CDR3 DNA stays, 57 bases, in frame from base 1. V loses 2 bases of germline sequence and J loses 0 bases, and the interval between the two ends is 21 bases. In the germline V gene, CDR1 corresponds to SGHDN and CDR2 to FVKESK. Library preparation used the immunoSEQ multiplex PCR assay. For the multiplex PCR, a mixture combining 60 forward primers for TCR Vbeta segments and 13 reverse primers for TCR Jbeta segments was used. Amplification of the CDR3 region of rearranged TCR beta genes was performed with a multiplex PCR assay on genomic DNA. The Illumina HiSeq System was used to sequence the amplified TCR beta libraries as 87-base-pair reads. Per the authors' processing: Across the 500 to 700 repertoires, a later analysis counted some 80 million unique TCR beta chains, around 10 million of which were shared by at least two donors. A nearest-neighbor algorithm error-corrected the raw reads and collapsed the reads into unique sequences, merging closely related sequences to remove PCR and sequencing errors. Alignment of CDR3 sequences to IMGT reference sequences was used to assign V, D and J gene segments. For a sequence to be retained, at least a six-nucleotide match to both a V gene segment and a J gene segment was required. A rearrangement counted as productive if the CDR3 had no stop codons and remained in frame with V and J, and every other rearrangement counted as non-productive. Following IMGT convention, CDR3 was defined as the stretch from the second conserved V-encoded cysteine up to the conserved J-encoded phenylalanine. In an earlier analysis of more than 550 of the donors, sequences lacking an unambiguous match to a single V gene segment were excluded. An earlier analysis of over 450 of the donors classified V segments as functional when productive rearrangements were above 56.7% and as segregating when the standard deviation between donors was above 5%. A statistical classification framework was developed to diagnose cytomegalovirus status using the catalog of TCR beta chain sequences. In a later analysis, TCR nucleotide sequences were compared against IMGT/GENE-DB human TR gene sequences so that V and J genes could be assigned. Using the TCRdist pipeline, a later analysis assigned CDR3 sequences along with most-parsimonious VDJ recombination scenarios. In a later analysis, each TCR beta chain was defined by its CDR3 amino acid sequence together with its V-gene family, and reads lacking a unique V-gene family were excluded. As a way to deal with suspected cross-contamination and a sequencing artifact, a later analysis dropped more than 500 nucleotide sequences that were highly shared and had low generation probability. For each public chain, a later analysis derived a clonal expansion index from normalized ranks of inferred template counts within each repertoire. In a later analysis, generation probabilities were computed using a VDJ recombination model fitted to out-of-frame rearrangements, and the results were checked against IGoR. In a later analysis, TCR-TCR, TCR-HLA and TCR-CMV co-occurrence was scored with hypergeometric tests, and a repertoire-size bias correction was applied to TCR pairs. To estimate false discovery rates, a later analysis permuted the HLA or CMV assignments 20 times. In a later analysis, co-occurring TCRs were grouped using DBSCAN, and TCRdist sequence similarity was added for clustering within HLA-allele-positive subsets. Repertoires with fewer than 30,000 or more than 120,000 public chains, plus five repertoires with anomalous nucleotide sharing, were excluded from co-occurrence clustering. In TCRdb, the immuneACCESS table is reduced to in-frame sequences with V and J assigned. These tables do not hold every clone; where another copy was compared, an unresolved V gene accounts for under half, and the others remain unexplained. That table gives V, J and clone size, and the DNA gave D and trimming. Present in this sample are about 150,000 clones, less than 85% of which were seen just once. Together, the top ten hold around 6.6% of the sample.

This TCR came from a woman aged 45-59 years in good health and CMV-seropositive. Sample: PBMCs. This chain is built from TRBV14 and TRBJ2-3, with a tentative D gene TRBD2 over 5 matching bases. The CDR3 protein sequence reads: CASSQISGLGVASTDTQYF. The DNA reads as follows: TGTGCCAGCAGCCAAATAAGCGGTCTGGGAGTGGCTAGCACAGATACGCAGTATTTT.